This T cell receptor beta chain was captured by sequencing in a study of radiation and T cells in renal cell carcinoma (dated by TCRdb to about 2020). Regarding the complete study: Samples came from a clinical trial, in which primary renal cell carcinomas received 15 Gy stereotactic body radiation therapy followed by nephrectomy 4 weeks later. A total of 50 to 55 samples underwent TCR beta sequencing, made up of approximately 26 tumors and about 27 peripheral blood samples. In the 53 samples combined, some 4,000,000 unique CDR3 nucleotide sequences were found, encoding about 2.7 million unique CDR3 amino acid sequences. Study-wide conclusions, independent of this receptor: Tracking of blood repertoire dynamics stopped at roughly 29 days after treatment, with no follow-up past that point. The single-armed trial design could not address effects of radiation dose or scheduling on the TCR repertoire. In blood, the top tumor clonotypes increased between baseline and 2 weeks post-radiation and then shrank by 4 weeks, which suggests that tumor-resident clones expanded only transiently. Because pretreatment tumor biopsies were not available, the study could not determine whether clonotypes were already present within the tumor at baseline.

This sample's time point label indicates: baseline pretreatment blood. Explained via the paper, the treatment or condition label denotes: 15 Gy SBRT to primary tumor, nephrectomy 4 weeks later. To follow tumor-enriched clonotypes, serial peripheral blood was collected from radiation-treated patients at baseline and at 2 weeks and 4 weeks after SBRT. Every patient's renal cell carcinoma showed clear cell pathology. Genomic DNA for TCR sequencing was prepared using the QIAamp DNA Blood Mini Kit (Qiagen). The analyses included only samples that passed all quality control checks. TCR beta libraries were generated from genomic DNA with the immunoSEQ kit, following the manufacturer's recommendations. For library preparation, a first multiplex PCR was performed with proprietary primers, followed by a second PCR in which unique barcodes were added, and bead cleanups were performed after each round. Each sample batch included a kit-provided positive control reaction and a negative control reaction. The final libraries were assessed on an Agilent 4200 TapeStation D1000 ScreenTape, pooled by volume, and quantified by qPCR. Sequencing was performed on an Illumina NextSeq500 with a MidOutput 150-cycle cartridge, and 156 Read1 and 15 Index1 cycles were run with kit custom primers. The pooled library was loaded at 0.85 to 1 pM, with a roughly 21% PhiX control spiked in. Per the source publication's procedure: Vendor-processed data were analyzed in R, with a clonotype defined as all T cells sharing the same CDR3 nucleotide sequence. For clone abundance analyses, frequencies were normalized to the 10,000 most abundant clones in each sample. Before analysis, public T cell clones were removed, and these numbered fewer than five per sample on average. Tumor-enriched clonotypes and baseline blood-enriched clonotypes were defined as those with an abundance difference of at least 32-fold between compartments. Clonotypes expanded or contracted between blood time points were identified with a beta-binomial differential abundance model. Tumor-blood repertoire similarity was measured with the Baroni-Urbani and Buser coefficient, and group comparisons used two-tailed Wilcoxon tests in R. TCRdb took this table from immuneACCESS and kept in-frame rearrangements with V and J called. Such tables lack part of the clones; where checked against another copy, unresolved V genes explain under half of the gap, and the rest is unexplained. That table gives V, J and clone size, and the DNA gave D and trimming. The sample includes some 150,000 clones, with 88% observed a single time. Clones ranked in the top ten supply about 12% of the sample.

Comment on this clone: Its cognate antigen has yet to be identified. Per-base quality was not reported, and no clone a single base away is much larger than it.

Including the terminal cysteine and phenylalanine, the CDR3 comprises 14 residues. The DNA shown is the 42-base CDR3, in frame from base 1. Taken from the germline V gene, the CDR1 and CDR2 loops are MNHNS and SASEGT. The V and J ends are trimmed by 6 bases and 2 bases, leaving 12 bases between them. This material consisted of blood, taken from a patient whose treatment included radiotherapy and nephrectomy. The clonotype comes from a woman aged 50 to 60 with renal cell carcinoma. The rearranged chain carries TRBV6-1 and TRBJ2-3; perhaps TRBD2 is the D gene, with 5 bases matching. In nucleotides, the sequence is TGTGCCAGCAGGGAGGTTTGGGACACAGATACGCAGTATTTT. The resulting protein is CASREVWDTDTQYF.